The T cell receptor (beta chain) under discussion was sequenced for a study of T cells after yellow fever vaccination. Whole-study context: In the case of low-cell-number fractions, SMART-Seq v4 Ultra Low Input was used for preparation.

MiXCR was run by TCRdb on the 5' RACE reads, yielding one entry per CDR3 protein. The profile covers approximately 550,000 distinct CDR3 sequences, with over 15% appearing a single time and 13% to 15% taken by the ten largest. Trimming removed 2 bases from V and 4 bases from J; junction bases left unmatched: 7. The CDR3 length is 15 residues. CDR1 and CDR2 (germline): MDHEN, SYDVKM. This clonotype was counted a few times. The chain has TRBV28 and TRBJ2-7, with TRBD2 matching over 8 bases. The clonotype was recovered from a man aged 25 to 45 who received the YFV17D yellow fever vaccine. The sample was PBMCs, taken 15 days after the yellow fever booster vaccination. CDR3 amino acids: CASSLKSGSGYEQYF. DNA for the CDR3: TGTGCCAGCAGTTTAAAAAGCGGGAGTGGGTACGAGCAGTACTTC.